Listed here are 27 T cell receptor beta chains from one sample, sequenced in a study of blood T cell repertoires in COVID-19. Using immunoSEQ multiplex PCR, the repertoire was profiled, and TCRdb retains in-frame clones only, with some absent. The top ten hold less than 2% of the sample, which has roughly 410,000 clones, 89% seen once. Specimen: peripheral blood. The receptors were gathered from a middle-aged woman with COVID-19, enrolled during active disease.

The rearrangement joins TRBV6-6 to TRBJ1-1, with D tentatively TRBD1 (5 bases). Germline loops: CDR1 MNHNY, CDR2 SVGAGI (reference sequence). The V and J ends lost 1 base and 1 base respectively, with 10 bases between them. The CDR3 runs 15 residues. The CDR3 nucleotides read TGTGCCAGCAGTTACTTCCGGACACAGAACACTGAAGCTTTCTTT. This sequence encodes CASSYFRTQNTEAFF.

The chain employs TRBV18 and TRBJ1-5, with 8 positions matching TRBD1. V lost 3 bases to trimming and J lost 6 bases; unmatched junction nucleotides: 10. Germline V CDR1 and CDR2: KGHSH, LQKENI. The CDR3 contains 16 residues. The CDR3: CASSPSGGAGGQPQHF. Here the CDR3 DNA reads TGTGCCAGCTCACCCTCAGGGGGCGCGGGTGGTCAGCCCCAGCATTTT.

This chain connects TRBV5-1 to TRBJ2-2; D perhaps matches TRBD1 (6 bases). Looked up from germline, CDR1 is SGHRS and CDR2 is YFSETQ. This CDR3 contains 13 residues. The V end was cut by 8 bases, the J end by 3 bases, with 11 bases between. CDR3 coding DNA: TGCGCCAGTACCGGGACACACACCGGGGAGCTGTTTTTT. This gives the protein CASTGTHTGELFF.

The chain employs TRBV7-2 and TRBJ2-5, with 9 positions matching TRBD1. Germline V gives CDR1 SGHTA, CDR2 FQGNSA. V lost 5 bases, J lost 7 bases, and 5 bases stayed unmatched. The CDR3 consists of 13 residues. The CDR3 nucleotides read TGTGCCAGCAGCAAGGACAGGGGAGGGACCCAGTACTTC. Its protein is CASSKDRGGTQYF.

The V and J genes are TRBV27 and TRBJ1-3, with D possibly being TRBD1 (5 bases). Trimming pared 5 bases from V and 0 bases from J, leaving 11 bases between. Per germline, CDR1 MNHEY and CDR2 SMNVEV (reference sequence). The CDR3 loop spans 15 amino acids. In DNA form, the CDR3 reads TGTGCCAGCAGTACCCAGGGAAACTCTGGAAACACCATATATTTT. Residues: CASSTQGNSGNTIYF.

This clone was seen more than once but under ten times. The chain joins TRBV4-3 to TRBJ1-3; no firm D call. Per germline, CDR1 LGHNA and CDR2 YSLEER. V was trimmed by 0 bases and J by 0 bases, leaving 18 bases between them. The CDR3 runs 19 residues. For the CDR3, the DNA is TGCGCCAGCAGCCAAGAAGCGATGAGGGCGCAGATCTCTGGAAACACCATATATTTT. Translating it yields CASSQEAMRAQISGNTIYF.

This clone was seen only once. The chain recombines TRBV10-3 with TRBJ1-1; 9 bases align to TRBD1. The trim removed 10 bases at V and 4 bases at J, leaving 10 bases unmatched. The CDR3 spans 14 residues. Germline CDR1 is ENHRY and CDR2 is SYGVKD. The CDR3 coding sequence is TGTGCCACCAAGACAGGGGGTTTAGGCACTGAAGCTTTCTTT. Its protein product is CATKTGGLGTEAFF.

The gene calls are TRBV6-2 or TRBV6-3 and TRBJ1-4; D call uncertain. The CDR3 is 15 residues long. The ends were cut back, 5 bases at V and 6 bases at J, with 16 bases in the middle. CDR1 and CDR2 (germline): MNHEY, SVGEGT. CDR3 bases: TGTGCCAGCAGTCATCCCGGAGAGCTAGATGAAAAACTGTTTTTT. It encodes CASSHPGELDEKLFF.

This clone came up once. The chain has TRBV25-1 and TRBJ2-1; 7 positions agree with TRBD2. Germline loops: CDR1 MGHDK, CDR2 SYGVNS. V lost 5 bases, J lost 4 bases, and 8 bases stayed unmatched. The CDR3 sequence is 15 residues long. CDR3 sequence: CASSSPGGGYNEQFF. In DNA form, the CDR3 reads TGTGCCAGCAGTTCCCCGGGAGGAGGGTACAATGAGCAGTTCTTC.

The chain combines TRBV19 with TRBJ2-1; TRBD1 aligns across 9 bases. V was clipped by 7 bases and J by 5 bases; unmatched bases: 9. Germline V gene lookup returns CDR1 LNHDA and CDR2 SQIVND (reference sequence). This CDR3 contains 15 residues. In DNA form, the CDR3 reads TGTGCCAGTAAATCACAGGGGGCGACCCACAATGAGCAGTTCTTC. Encoded protein: CASKSQGATHNEQFF. Drawing the rest from reference TRBV19 and TRBJ2-1, the complete variable domain is DGGITQSPKYLFRKEGQNVTLSCEQNLNHDAMYWYRQDPGQGLRLIYYSQIVNDFQKGDIAEGYSVSREKKESFPLTVTSAQKNPTAFYLCASKSQGATHNEQFFGPGTRLTVL.

CDR3 sequence (DNA): TGCGCCAGCAGCCAATTTACGGGAGCCGGCTACGAGCAGTACTTC. It encodes CASSQFTGAGYEQYF. V gene TRBV4-3 combines with J gene TRBJ2-7; possible D gene TRBD2, 6 bases. Trimming took 2 bases from V and 3 from J, leaving 14 bases between them. This CDR3 has 15 amino acids. The germline V gene has CDR1 LGHNA and CDR2 YSLEER.

V and J are TRBV2 and TRBJ1-4; D is unclear. Trimming took 8 bases from V and 12 from J, leaving 16 bases between them. Looked up from germline, CDR1 is SNHLY and CDR2 is FYNNEI. The CDR3 is 12 residues long. The CDR3 sequence is CASRPAGGELFF. The DNA of the CDR3 is TGTGCCAGCCGGCCAGCGGGCGGAGAACTGTTTTTT.

J is TRBJ2-7 and V is TRBV28; 13 bases map to TRBD2. The germline V gene has CDR1 MDHEN and CDR2 SYDVKM. This CDR3 contains 18 residues. The V segment lost 3 bases and the J segment 2 bases; nucleotides outside the gene matches: 10. Here the CDR3 DNA reads TGTGCCAGCAGTTTCCACATGACTAGCGGGAGGACAACCTACGAGCAGTACTTC. Residues: CASSFHMTSGRTTYEQYF.

The chain carries TRBV28 and TRBJ1-3; 7 bases are shared with TRBD1. Germline CDR1 and CDR2: MDHEN and SYDVKM. The CDR3 contains 16 residues. V shed 7 bases, J shed 0 bases, and the junction held 9 bases outside the gene matches. CDR3 nucleotide sequence: TGTGCCAGCATTCATACAGGGGCTCTCTCTGGAAACACCATATATTTT. It translates to CASIHTGALSGNTIYF.

This chain links TRBV2 with TRBJ2-5; 12 bases are shared with TRBD2. J was trimmed by 5 bases and V by 7 bases; bases with no gene match: 20. This CDR3 has 19 residues. Per the germline V gene, CDR1 is SNHLY and CDR2 is FYNNEI. DNA for the CDR3: TGTGCCAGCAATCCCCTACGACTGCTAGCGGGGGGGCCAAGGGAGACCCAGTACTTC. It translates to CASNPLRLLAGGPRETQYF.

The chain employs TRBV18 and TRBJ1-1, with TRBD1 matching 8 bases. Trimming cost V 5 bases and J 1 base; bases outside gene matches: 3. The V gene's germline CDR1 is KGHSH and CDR2 LQKENI. The CDR3 runs to 14 residues. This CDR3 reads CASSGQGPNTEAFF. The CDR3 bases are TGTGCCAGCTCAGGACAGGGACCGAACACTGAAGCTTTCTTT.

This chain joins TRBV27 and TRBJ1-2; 10 bases agree with TRBD1. The V gene's germline CDR1 is MNHEY and CDR2 SMNVEV (reference sequence). This CDR3 has 13 residues. The trim removed 3 bases at V and 7 bases at J, leaving 2 bases unmatched. In DNA form, the CDR3 reads TGTGCCAGCAGTTTTCGGGACAGGGGTGGCTACACCTTC. Its protein is CASSFRDRGGYTF.

The chain couples TRBV7-2 to TRBJ1-2; 9 bases map to TRBD1. Germline trimming cut 6 bases from V and 6 bases from J; bases unmatched to any gene: 8. Germline assignment: CDR1 SGHTA and CDR2 FQGNSA. This CDR3 has 14 residues. The DNA of the CDR3 is TGTGCCAGCAGTCTCTCACAGGGGGCGCATGGCTACACCTTC. This gives the protein CASSLSQGAHGYTF.

V is TRBV4-3 and J is TRBJ1-5; the D is unclear. This CDR3 contains 13 residues. V gave up 1 base and J gave up 6 bases, with 7 bases separating them. The germline CDR1 and CDR2 sequences are LGHNA and YSLEER. The CDR3 bases are TGCGCCAGCAGCCAAGGCACAGCTCAGCCCCAGCATTTT. Protein sequence: CASSQGTAQPQHF.

As DNA, the CDR3 is TGTGCCAGCAGCTATGGACAGGGGGCCCCCAACGAGCAGTACTTC. Translation: CASSYGQGAPNEQYF. The rearrangement links TRBV7-8 to TRBJ2-7; 11 bases match TRBD1. This CDR3 has 15 residues. Per the germline V gene, CDR1 is SGHVS and CDR2 is FQNEAQ. V gave up 4 bases and J gave up 5 bases; unmatched junction bases: 7.

V and J are TRBV19 and TRBJ1-1, with 8 bases aligning to TRBD1. This CDR3 has 16 residues. The V gene's germline CDR1 is LNHDA and CDR2 SQIVND (reference sequence). The junction had 7 bases not matched to a gene; V was cut back by 3 bases and J by 1 base. The CDR3 coding sequence is TGTGCCAGTAGTATGAAATCAGGGGGCTGGAACACTGAAGCTTTCTTT. This translates into CASSMKSGGWNTEAFF.

This chain connects TRBV28 to TRBJ1-6, with TRBD1 identical over 9 bases. Germline lookup yields CDR1 MDHEN and CDR2 SYDVKM. Germline trimming cut 10 bases from V and 6 bases from J; bases unmatched to any gene: 7. The CDR3 has 14 residues. The CDR3 bases are TGTGCCACTTTAAGGGACAGGGTTAATTCACCCCTCCACTTT. Its translation: CATLRDRVNSPLHF.

V is TRBV18 and J is TRBJ1-3, with D possibly being TRBD1 (5 bases). The CDR3 is 15 residues long. The germline V gene encodes CDR1 KGHSH and CDR2 LQKENI. V lost 3 bases to trimming and J lost 2 bases, with 11 bases between them. CDR3 DNA sequence: TGTGCCAGCTCACCGGTCGGACAAGCTGGAAACACCATATATTTT. Encoded protein: CASSPVGQAGNTIYF.

The V and J genes are TRBV5-1 and TRBJ2-3; TRBD2 matches 9 bases. The trim removed 4 bases at V and 7 bases at J, leaving 10 bases unmatched. The CDR3 has 15 residues. Germline V lookup: CDR1 SGHRS, CDR2 YFSETQ. CDR3 sequence: CASSTGGGALNTQYF. The CDR3 coding sequence is TGCGCCAGCAGCACTGGCGGGGGGGCCTTAAATACGCAGTATTTT. The full variable domain, in which reference TRBV5-1 and TRBJ2-3 provide the parts outside the CDR3, is KAGVTQTPRYLIKTRGQQVTLSCSPISGHRSVSWYQQTPGQGLQFLFEYFSETQRNKGNFPGRFSGRQFSNSRSEMNVSTLELGDSALYLCASSTGGGALNTQYFGPGTRLTVL.

The V call is TRBV7-3, the J call TRBJ1-1, with a possible D match to TRBD1 (5 bases). The CDR3 has 13 residues. Looked up from germline, CDR1 is SGHTA and CDR2 is FQGTGA. Trimming removed 0 bases at V and 7 bases at J, with 9 bases between. This CDR3 reads CASSLTLGGEAFF. The CDR3 nucleotides read TGTGCCAGCAGCTTAACGTTGGGGGGTGAAGCTTTCTTT.

The chain uses TRBV30 and TRBJ1-3; D perhaps matches TRBD1 (6 bases). The CDR3 covers 15 residues. CDR1 and CDR2 (germline): GTSNPN, SVGIG (reference sequence). With 3 bases removed from V and 2 bases from J, the gap between germline ends came to 14 bases. The CDR3 loop is CAWSPAGEPGNTIYF. CDR3 nucleotide sequence: TGTGCCTGGAGCCCGGCAGGGGAACCTGGAAACACCATATATTTT.

The rearrangement joins TRBV7-9 to TRBJ2-1; the match to TRBD2 covers 9 bases. The germline CDR1 and CDR2 sequences are SEHNR and FQNEAQ (reference sequence). This CDR3 comprises 17 residues. Trimming took 3 bases from V and 3 from J; bases not matched to a gene: 9. This CDR3 reads CASSFPSAGGSYNEQFF. CDR3 nucleotides: TGTGCCAGCAGCTTTCCCTCAGCGGGGGGCAGCTACAATGAGCAGTTCTTC.